This T cell receptor beta chain appears in the sequencing data of a study of blood T cells in healthy people across ages. Broader study findings: Strongly correlated with naive T cell percentage was TCR beta diversity.

Regarding this clonotype: Its cognate antigen is unknown.

Germline assignment: CDR1 SGHTA and CDR2 FQGNSA. V was shortened by 0 bases and J by 7 bases, with 10 bases between the two germline ends. The length of the CDR3 is 14 residues. Primers used in a second PCR of roughly 6 to 11 cycles were a sample-barcoded 5' primer and a J-beta primer mix. A template-switch adaptor containing 12 random nucleotides labeled each cDNA molecule. TCRdb passed the 5' RACE reads through MiXCR, listing each CDR3 protein once. The sample lists hundreds of thousands of distinct CDR3 sequences, approximately 48% occurring once. This receptor was taken from a man in his 60s in good health. The rearrangement uses TRBV7-2 and TRBJ1-5; tentatively, D is TRBD1 (5 bases). Input material: blood. The CDR3 is CASSLAGVDQPQHF. The DNA of the CDR3 is TGTGCCAGCAGCTTAGCAGGGGTTGACCAGCCCCAGCATTTT.